This TCR beta chain was obtained from a study of breast tumors, draining lymph nodes, adjacent tissues. Study-wide results and caveats: Tumor TCR diversity was below lymph nodes but above nontumor tissue.

The V gene's germline CDR1 is SGDLS and CDR2 YYNGEE. CDR3 length equals 13 residues. V lost 1 base and J lost 10, with 12 bases in between. TCRdb ran MiXCR on the multiplex PCR reads and lists one entry per CDR3 protein. The data contain approximately 280,000 distinct CDR3 sequences, 30% to 35% of them seen just once; the ten biggest clones take up over 0.95%. Samples came from axillary lymph nodes draining the breast cancer. This clonotype appeared many times. Its antigen is unidentified. Sequenced material: axillary lymph node tissue. This clonotype was sampled from a female donor with breast cancer. Some clones in this sample may be carry-over from other donors' samples. The genes are TRBV9 and TRBJ2-1; D is unresolved. CDR3: CASSVRIGSEQFF. The CDR3 bases are TGTGCCAGCAGCGTAAGGATCGGGTCAGAGCAGTTCTTC. Variable domain in full (rest from reference TRBV9 and TRBJ2-1): DSGVTQTPKHLITATGQRVTLRCSPRSGDLSVYWYQQSLDQGLQFLIQYYNGEERAKGNILERFSAQQFPDLHSELNLSSLELGDSALYFCASSVRIGSEQFFGPGTRLTVL.